This T cell receptor beta chain was profiled in a study of cytomegalovirus exposure and HLA in healthy donors. In the PCR, 60 Vbeta and 13 Jbeta primers were used. Method: immunoSEQ multiplex PCR; TCRdb's copy keeps in-frame clones and lacks some. The data contain approximately 300,000 clones, 84% of them singletons. Study results and caveats: About 87% or about 30% of the time was how often most TCR beta V segments were productive, according to an earlier analysis. In a later analysis, V- and J-gene trimming of beta chains associated with a DCLRE1C missense variant, replicated independently. What was likely a sequencing artifact was a cluster of highly shared sequence variants. A few CMV-associated chains were confirmed in vitro to be specific for CMV antigens.

V lost 3 bases to trimming and J lost 4 bases; unmatched junction nucleotides: 13. The CDR3 is made up of 16 amino acids. Germline CDR1 SGHNT, CDR2 YYREEE (reference sequence). As regards this clone: The target antigen is unknown.

This TCR was sampled from a woman aged 40 to 55 in good health and CMV-seropositive. Sequenced input: PBMCs. V is TRBV5-4 and J is TRBJ2-7, with 7 bases fitting TRBD1. The CDR3 region has the DNA TGTGCCAGCAGCTCTCGTCGGCAGGGGGATATATACGAGCAGTACTTC. Translated: CASSSRRQGDIYEQYF.